This is a list of T cell receptor beta chains from one sample in a study of technical replicates of blood from a handful of donors. Data came from immunoSEQ multiplex PCR; TCRdb stores just in-frame clones and leaves some out. The data contain tens of thousands of clones, 94% of them singletons. The sequenced sample consisted of T cells isolated from PBMCs. The source of these receptors is a human donor in good health. CDR3s include the opening cysteine and the closing phenylalanine or tryptophan. Fields, in order: D gene, J gene, clone size, V gene, CDR3 DNA, CDR3 protein. D genes are given only for firm matches. Rows may omit the clone size; those that give it use once, few, many or a size class.

>TRBD1|TRBJ1-1|-|TRBV6-5
TGTGCCAGCAGCTCCGGGACAGGGGGCACTGAAGCTTTCTTT
CASSSGTGGTEAFF
>TRBD1|TRBJ1-1|once|TRBV11-2
TGTGCCAGCAGCATCCCCGGACAGGGAAGCTCTGAAGCTTTCTTT
CASSIPGQGSSEAFF
>TRBD2|TRBJ2-1|-|TRBV29-1
TGCAGCGTACTAGCGGGGAAAATTGAGCAGTTCTTC
CSVLAGKIEQFF
>-|TRBJ1-4|-|TRBV5-6
TGTGCCAGCAGCCTAGGGGCGACTAATGAAAAACTGTTTTTT
CASSLGATNEKLFF
>TRBD1|TRBJ1-4|-|TRBV4-1
TGCGCCAGCAGCCCCGGACAGGGGTGGGAAAAACTGTTTTTT
CASSPGQGWEKLFF
>TRBD1|TRBJ1-5|-|TRBV6-1
TGTGCCAGCATCAGACAGGGGGCGAGCAATCAGCCCCAGCATTTT
CASIRQGASNQPQHF
>TRBD2|TRBJ2-2|-|TRBV28
TGTGCCAGCAGTTACTTGAGCGGGAGGTCCACCGGGGAGCTGTTTTTT
CASSYLSGRSTGELFF
>-|TRBJ2-7|once|TRBV4-2
TGTGCCAGCAGCCAACCCGGGATACTCAGCTCCTACGAGCAGTACTTC
CASSQPGILSSYEQYF
>-|TRBJ1-1|few|TRBV4-2
TGTGCCAGCAGCCAAGGATGGCGGGGGGCCTTGTTTACTGAAGCTTTCTTT
CASSQGWRGALFTEAFF
>-|TRBJ2-7|-|TRBV11-2
TGTGCCAGCAGGGGGTTCAGGGGAAACTACGAGCAGTACTTC
CASRGFRGNYEQYF
>TRBD1|TRBJ2-7|-|TRBV13
TGTGCCAGCAGCCAACCAGGGGGCCGGGACGAGCAGTACTTC
CASSQPGGRDEQYF
>TRBD1|TRBJ2-5|-|TRBV6-6
TGTGCCAGCAGCTACGGGACAGGGGAGGGGACCCAGTACTTC
CASSYGTGEGTQYF
>-|TRBJ1-6|-|TRBV5-5
TGTGCCAGCAGCTTGTCGACAGCCCAATTCCTCCACTTT
CASSLSTAQFLHF
>TRBD2|TRBJ2-1|-|TRBV5-6
TGTGCCAGCAGCAGCGGGGGGGGCGCCTACAATGAGCAGTTCTTC
CASSSGGGAYNEQFF
>TRBD2|TRBJ2-1|-|TRBV19
TGTGCCAGTAGTATGCTAGCGGGGGGGCTGGTCGATGAGCAGTTCTTC
CASSMLAGGLVDEQFF
>TRBD2|TRBJ2-1|-|TRBV19
TGTGCCAGTAGTATAGATAAGACTAGCGGAAGGTACAATGAGCAGTTCTTC
CASSIDKTSGRYNEQFF
>TRBD1|TRBJ1-1|-|TRBV5-4
TGTGCCAGCAGCTTCGGACAGGAAAACACTGAAGCTTTCTTT
CASSFGQENTEAFF
>-|TRBJ2-2|-|TRBV7-9
TGTGCCAGCAGCTTAGGGTCCGGGGGATACACCGGGGAGCTGTTTTTT
CASSLGSGGYTGELFF